This TCR beta chain appears in the sequencing data of a study of cytomegalovirus exposure and HLA in healthy donors. PCR used 60 Vbeta primers and 13 Jbeta primers. Libraries were prepared by immunoSEQ multiplex PCR; TCRdb keeps only in-frame clonotypes and omits some of them. Seen here are approximately 240,000 clones, 70% to 85% observed once, and the top ten hold 0.58%. This CDR3 has 14 amino acids. From germline, CDR1 is GTSNPN and CDR2 SVGIG (reference sequence). V gave up 4 bases and J gave up 0 bases, with 10 bases separating them. The rearrangement uses TRBV30 and TRBJ1-3; D is unresolved. The TCR originated in a woman aged 40 to 55 in good health and CMV-seronegative. Input material: PBMCs. The CDR3 region is CAWNSYYSGNTIYF. CDR3 nucleotides: TGTGCCTGGAATTCCTATTACTCTGGAAACACCATATATTTT.